This T cell receptor (beta chain) was sequenced during a study of cytomegalovirus exposure and HLA in healthy donors. Germline V gives CDR1 MNHEY, CDR2 SVGAGI. Trimming left V 8 bases short and J 2 bases short, with 13 bases between. There are 13 residues in the CDR3. On this clone: Its antigen remains unknown.

Study findings and constraints: The study labeled 180 or so TCR beta chains cytomegalovirus-associated.

The PCR employed 60 Vbeta primers together with 13 Jbeta primers. Profiled with immunoSEQ multiplex PCR; TCRdb holds only in-frame clones, not every one. In all, the sample yields 140,000 to 150,000 clones. The material sequenced was PBMCs. This chain uses TRBV6-5 with TRBJ2-7, with no clear D. The receptor comes from a male donor in good health and CMV-seronegative. CDR3 sequence (DNA): TGTGCCAGCCTTTCCGGTAAGACCTACGAGCAGTACTTC. Amino acids: CASLSGKTYEQYF.